This TCR beta chain comes out of a study of T cells in Graves' hyperthyroidism and ophthalmopathy. The overall study: Prior to any treatment, at the point of initial diagnosis, peripheral blood was collected. The study's findings and limits: Ophthalmopathy and stable hyperthyroidism were separated by a 13 V-J model. Among thyroid clonotypes expanded above 0.001, most also appeared in blood.

V was cut by 1 base and J by 2 bases, with 9 bases left in between. Germline lookup yields CDR1 LGHDT and CDR2 YNNKEL (reference sequence). The CDR3 sequence is 14 residues long. Exclusion of a patient resulted from uncontrolled infection, other autoimmune disease, pregnancy or lactation. This clonotype was observed at least ten times. Antigen: not known. Amplification of TCR beta CDR3 regions used RNA as the template. First-round RT-PCR with HTBI primers amplified the TCR CDR3 region. TCRdb recomputed calls from the multiplex PCR reads with MiXCR, one row per CDR3 protein. The table shows 350,000 to 400,000 distinct CDR3 sequences, with 19% occurring only once.

The sequenced material came from blood. The sequence was obtained from a young woman with Graves' hyperthyroidism. The chain couples TRBV3-1 to TRBJ2-7; D may be TRBD1 or TRBD2 (5 bases each). For the CDR3, the DNA is TGTGCCAGCAGCCAAGGGGACGCCGCCTACGAGCAGTACTTC. Its protein is CASSQGDAAYEQYF.